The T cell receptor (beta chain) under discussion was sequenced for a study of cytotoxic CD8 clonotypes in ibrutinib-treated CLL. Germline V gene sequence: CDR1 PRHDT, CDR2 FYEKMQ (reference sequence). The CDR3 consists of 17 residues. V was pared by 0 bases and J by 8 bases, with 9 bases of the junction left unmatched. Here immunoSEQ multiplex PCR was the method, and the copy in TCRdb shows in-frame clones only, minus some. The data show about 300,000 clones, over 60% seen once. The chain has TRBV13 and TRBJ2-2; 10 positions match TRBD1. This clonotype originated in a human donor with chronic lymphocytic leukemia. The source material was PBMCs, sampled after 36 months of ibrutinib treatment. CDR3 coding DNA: TGTGCCAGCAGCTTAGGATTGGGACAGGGGAATCCGGGGGAGCTGTTTTTT. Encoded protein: CASSLGLGQGNPGELFF. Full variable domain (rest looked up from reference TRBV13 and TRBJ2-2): AAGVIQSPRHLIKEKRETATLKCYPIPRHDTVYWYQQGPGQDPQFLISFYEKMQSDKGSIPDRFSAQQFSDYHSELNMSSLELGDSALYFCASSLGLGQGNPGELFFGEGSRLTVL.